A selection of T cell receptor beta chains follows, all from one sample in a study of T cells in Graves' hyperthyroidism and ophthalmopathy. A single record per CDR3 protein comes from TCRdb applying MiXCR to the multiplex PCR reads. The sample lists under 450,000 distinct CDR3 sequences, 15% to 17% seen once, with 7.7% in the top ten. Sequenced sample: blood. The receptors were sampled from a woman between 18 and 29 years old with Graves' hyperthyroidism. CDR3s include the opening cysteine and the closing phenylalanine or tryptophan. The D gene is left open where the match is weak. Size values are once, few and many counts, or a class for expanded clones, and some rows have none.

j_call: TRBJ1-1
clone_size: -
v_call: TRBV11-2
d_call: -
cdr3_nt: TGTGCCAGCATCGAACTCAACACAGGGACCCCTGAAGCTTTCTTT
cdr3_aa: CASIELNTGTPEAFF

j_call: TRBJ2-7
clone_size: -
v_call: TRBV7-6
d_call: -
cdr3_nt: TGTGCCAGCAGCTTAGGGGCCAGGAGCTCCTACGAGCAGTACTTC
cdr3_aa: CASSLGARSSYEQYF

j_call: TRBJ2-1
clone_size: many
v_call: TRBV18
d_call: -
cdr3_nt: TGTGCCAGCTCACCACCGGTAGTCCTGGGTCATCATGAGCAGTTCTTC
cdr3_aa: CASSPPVVLGHHEQFF

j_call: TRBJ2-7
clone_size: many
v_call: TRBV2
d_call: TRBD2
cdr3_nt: TGTGCCAGCAGTTTCACTAGCGGAGGGGGCTACGAGCAGTACTTC
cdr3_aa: CASSFTSGGGYEQYF

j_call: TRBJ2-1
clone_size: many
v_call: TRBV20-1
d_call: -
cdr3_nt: TGCAGTGCTATGGGGGAGGGGGTCTACAATGAGCAGTTCTTC
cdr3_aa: CSAMGEGVYNEQFF

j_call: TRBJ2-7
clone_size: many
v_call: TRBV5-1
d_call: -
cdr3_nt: TGCGCCAGCAGCAAGGACACGGGCTTCACCTACGAGCAGTACTTC
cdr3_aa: CASSKDTGFTYEQYF

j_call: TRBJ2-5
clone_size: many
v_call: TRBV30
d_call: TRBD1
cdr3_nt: TGTGCCTGGAGTCGGACAGGGGCGGAGACCCAGTACTTC
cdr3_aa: CAWSRTGAETQYF

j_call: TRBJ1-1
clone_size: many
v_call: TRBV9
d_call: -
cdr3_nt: TGTGCCAGCAGCCCAACCGGGACAAAGTACGCTTTCTTT
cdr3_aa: CASSPTGTKYAFF

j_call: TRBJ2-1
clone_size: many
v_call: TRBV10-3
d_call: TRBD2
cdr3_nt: TGTGCCATCAGGCAAACTAGCGGGGGGGCAGGTGCCTACAATGAGCAGTTCTTC
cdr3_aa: CAIRQTSGGAGAYNEQFF

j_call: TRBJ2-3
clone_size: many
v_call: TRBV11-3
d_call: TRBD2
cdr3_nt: TGTGCCAGCAGCTTCAGGACTAGCGGGAGGGGCACAGATACGCAGTATTTT
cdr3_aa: CASSFRTSGRGTDTQYF

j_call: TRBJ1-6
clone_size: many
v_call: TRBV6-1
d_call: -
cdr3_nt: TGTGCCAGCAGTGCGGGCCCGAGCTCCTATAATTCACCCCTCCACTTT
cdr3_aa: CASSAGPSSYNSPLHF

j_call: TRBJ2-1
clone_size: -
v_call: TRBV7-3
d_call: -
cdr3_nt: TGTGCCAGCAGCTTAAATCAGGCTATACACAATGAGCAGTTCTTC
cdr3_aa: CASSLNQAIHNEQFF

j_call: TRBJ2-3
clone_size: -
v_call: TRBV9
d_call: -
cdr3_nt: TGTGCCAGCAGCGTTCAGGAGGGGGGGGGTACAGATACGCAGTATTTT
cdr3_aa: CASSVQEGGGTDTQYF

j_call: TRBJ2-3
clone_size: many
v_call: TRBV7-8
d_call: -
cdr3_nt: TGTGCCAGCAGCCTAACGACTTTTCCCATAACGCAGTATTTT
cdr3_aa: CASSLTTFPITQYF

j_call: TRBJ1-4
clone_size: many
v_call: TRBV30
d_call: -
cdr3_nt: TGTGCCTGGAGTCGGACAGATGAAAAACTGTTTTTT
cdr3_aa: CAWSRTDEKLFF

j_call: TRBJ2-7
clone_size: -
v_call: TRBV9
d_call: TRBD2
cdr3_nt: TGTGCCAGCAGTCCGGGGGGGGTGAGGGAGCAGTACTTC
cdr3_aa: CASSPGGVREQYF

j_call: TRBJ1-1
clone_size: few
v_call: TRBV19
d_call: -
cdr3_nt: TGTGCCAGTAGTACCCGGGCAGGCCGCTCAAACACTGAAGCTTTCTTT
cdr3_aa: CASSTRAGRSNTEAFF

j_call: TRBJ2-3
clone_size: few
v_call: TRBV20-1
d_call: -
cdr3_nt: TGCAGTGCTAGAGTCCAACCACCAAGACTAGACGGAGATACGCAGTATTTT
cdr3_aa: CSARVQPPRLDGDTQYF

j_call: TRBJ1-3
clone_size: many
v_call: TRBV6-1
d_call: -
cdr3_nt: TGTGCCAGCAGCAAGGGACCCCCAAGAGGAAACACCATATATTTT
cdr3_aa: CASSKGPPRGNTIYF

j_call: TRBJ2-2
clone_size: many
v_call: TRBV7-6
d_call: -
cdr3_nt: TGTGCCAGCAGCTCCCCCTCTTGGTACACCGCCGGGGAGCTGTTTTTT
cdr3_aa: CASSSPSWYTAGELFF

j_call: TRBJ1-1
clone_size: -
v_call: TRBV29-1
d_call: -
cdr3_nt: TGCAGCGTTGAAGGGGCCCCGGAACGCCAGGGGATCACTGAAGCTTTCTTT
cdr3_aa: CSVEGAPERQGITEAFF

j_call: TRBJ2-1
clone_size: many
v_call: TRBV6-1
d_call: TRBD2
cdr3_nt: TGTGCCAGCAGTTTAGCGGGGGGGAAGAATGAGCAGTTCTTC
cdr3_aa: CASSLAGGKNEQFF

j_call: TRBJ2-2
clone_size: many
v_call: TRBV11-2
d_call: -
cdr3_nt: TGTGCCAGCAGCTCCTCGGTGGGCGCGGCCGGGGAGCTGTTTTTT
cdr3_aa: CASSSSVGAAGELFF

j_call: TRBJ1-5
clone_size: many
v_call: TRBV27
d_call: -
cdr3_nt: TGTGCCAGCAAGCGGTGGTCAGGGGAAGGTCAGCCCCAGCATTTT
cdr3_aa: CASKRWSGEGQPQHF

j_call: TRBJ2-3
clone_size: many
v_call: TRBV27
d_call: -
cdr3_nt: TGTGCCAGCAGTTTATCTTGGGGTGGAGCGACAGATACGCAGTATTTT
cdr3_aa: CASSLSWGGATDTQYF

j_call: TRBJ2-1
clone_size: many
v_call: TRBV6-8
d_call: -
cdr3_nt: TGTGCCAGTCCTCGCCCTACTTGTAGCTCCTACAATGAGCAGTTCTTC
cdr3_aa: CASPRPTCSSYNEQFF

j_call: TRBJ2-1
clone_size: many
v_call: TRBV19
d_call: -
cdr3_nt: TGTGCCAGTAGTATTGAGGGAAGCGAGGGCAATGAGCAGTTCTTC
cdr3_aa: CASSIEGSEGNEQFF

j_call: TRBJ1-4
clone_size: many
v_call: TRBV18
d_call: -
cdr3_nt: TGTGCCAGCTCATCCCTACGGGGGGCACAATCGGATGAAAAACTGTTTTTT
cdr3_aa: CASSSLRGAQSDEKLFF

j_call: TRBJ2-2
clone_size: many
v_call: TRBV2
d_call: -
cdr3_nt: TGTGCCAGCAAAGGGCTGGGGGCAACGAACACCGGGGAGCTGTTTTTT
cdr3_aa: CASKGLGATNTGELFF

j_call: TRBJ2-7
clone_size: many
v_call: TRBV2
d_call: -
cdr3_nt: TGTGCCAGCAGGGTGGGGACATCCCCCTACGAGCAGTACTTC
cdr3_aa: CASRVGTSPYEQYF

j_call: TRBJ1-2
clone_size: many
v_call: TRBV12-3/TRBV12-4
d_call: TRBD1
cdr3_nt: TGTGCCAGCAGTCCAGGACAGGGGGCGGATCACTATGGCTACACCTTC
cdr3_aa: CASSPGQGADHYGYTF

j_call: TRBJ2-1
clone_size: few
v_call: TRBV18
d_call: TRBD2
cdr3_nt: TGTGCCAGCTCACCACAGACTAGCGGGGGCTCCTACAATGAGCAGTTCTTC
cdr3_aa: CASSPQTSGGSYNEQFF

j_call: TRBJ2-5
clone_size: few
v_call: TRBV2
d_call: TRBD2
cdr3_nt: TGTGCCAGCAGCCGGTTAGCGGGGGTTCAGGGTGAGACCCAGTACTTC
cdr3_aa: CASSRLAGVQGETQYF

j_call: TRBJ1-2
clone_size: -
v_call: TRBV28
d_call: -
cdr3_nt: TGTGCCAGCGCGGATCTCGGGTCAGAGGGTGGCTACACCTTC
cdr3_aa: CASADLGSEGGYTF

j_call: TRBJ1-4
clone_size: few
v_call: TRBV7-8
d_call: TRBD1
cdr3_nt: TGTGCCAGCACCCCAGGGGGCCGTGCAGGAAAACTGTTTTTT
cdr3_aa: CASTPGGRAGKLFF

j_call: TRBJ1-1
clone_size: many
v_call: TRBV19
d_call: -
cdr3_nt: TGTGCCAGTTGCCGTCGGTCCATGAACACTGAAGCTTTCTTT
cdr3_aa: CASCRRSMNTEAFF

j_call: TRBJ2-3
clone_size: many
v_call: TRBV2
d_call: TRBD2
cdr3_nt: TGTGCCAGCGGTCGCGCGGGAGAGGCAGATACGCAGTATTTT
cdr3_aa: CASGRAGEADTQYF

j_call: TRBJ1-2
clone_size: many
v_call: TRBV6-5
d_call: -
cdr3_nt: TGTGCCAGCAGTTACTCAGCAGGCCTTAACTATGGCTACACCTTC
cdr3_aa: CASSYSAGLNYGYTF

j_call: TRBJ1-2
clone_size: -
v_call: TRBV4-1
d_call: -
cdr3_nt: TGCGCCAGCAGCCTCGTGAGGGGCGCGCTTAGTGGCTACACCTTC
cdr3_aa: CASSLVRGALSGYTF

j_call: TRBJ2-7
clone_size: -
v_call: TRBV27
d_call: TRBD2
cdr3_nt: TGTGCCAGCAGTTTAAGGGGGGTAGCGGGGACCTACGAGCAGTACTTC
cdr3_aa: CASSLRGVAGTYEQYF